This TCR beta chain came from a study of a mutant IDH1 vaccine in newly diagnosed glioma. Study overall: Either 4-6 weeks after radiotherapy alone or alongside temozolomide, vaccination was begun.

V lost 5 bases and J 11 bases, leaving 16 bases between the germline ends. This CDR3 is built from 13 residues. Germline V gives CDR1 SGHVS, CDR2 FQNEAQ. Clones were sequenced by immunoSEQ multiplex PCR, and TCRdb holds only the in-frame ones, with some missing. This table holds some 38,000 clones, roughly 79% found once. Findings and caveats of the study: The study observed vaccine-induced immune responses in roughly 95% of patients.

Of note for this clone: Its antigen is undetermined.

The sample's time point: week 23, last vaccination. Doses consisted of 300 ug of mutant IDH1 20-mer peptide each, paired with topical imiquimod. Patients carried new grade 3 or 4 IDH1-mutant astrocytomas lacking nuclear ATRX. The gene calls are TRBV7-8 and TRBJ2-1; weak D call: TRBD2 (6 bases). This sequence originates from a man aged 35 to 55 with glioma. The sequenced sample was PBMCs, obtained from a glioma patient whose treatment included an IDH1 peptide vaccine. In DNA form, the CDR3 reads TGTGCCAGCAGCCGGGGCCGGGGGTTTCAGCAGTTCTTC. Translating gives CASSRGRGFQQFF.